The rows below give T cell receptor beta chains drawn from one sample of a study of cytomegalovirus exposure and HLA in healthy donors. The assay was immunoSEQ multiplex PCR, and TCRdb's table has in-frame clones only and misses some. The sample consists of some 190,000 clones, roughly 86% of them appearing once. The sequenced material came from PBMCs. The source is a woman aged 18-30 years in good health and CMV-seronegative. Each CDR3 is given without its conserved first and last residue. D genes are given only for firm matches. A clone size is listed for some rows: how often the clone was seen (once, few, many), or a class if it is expanded.

V gene	J gene	D gene	CDR3 length	clone size	CDR3 protein
TRBV5-5	TRBJ2-1	TRBD2	13	NA	ASSPLGGAPNEQF
TRBV18	TRBJ2-3	NA	11	few	ASSPLGADTQY
TRBV11-2	TRBJ2-1	TRBD2	12	NA	ASSLALSGDEQF
TRBV28	TRBJ1-5	TRBD1	12	NA	ASIPGQGNQPQH
TRBV30	TRBJ1-2	NA	12	NA	AWSDLRGRDGYT
TRBV6-4	TRBJ2-5	TRBD1	14	NA	ASSDSRTGFQETQY
TRBV6-5	TRBJ1-4	NA	12	NA	ASSERHLYEKLF
TRBV9	NA	NA	14	NA	ASSDSGHGSPYEQF
TRBV5-6	TRBJ2-5	NA	13	NA	ASHGGSAQKETQY
TRBV18	TRBJ2-7	TRBD2	12	NA	ASSVAGFSYEQY
TRBV4-3	TRBJ2-5	NA	13	NA	ASSQDPTGFETQY
TRBV9	TRBJ1-1	NA	13	NA	ASSVAKGRDTEAF
TRBV6-4	TRBJ1-6	NA	12	NA	ASSGGLDNSPLH
TRBV5-1	TRBJ2-5	TRBD2	13	NA	ASSSGTSGQETQY
TRBV7-3	TRBJ2-5	TRBD2	13	few	ASSLGGGTRETQY
TRBV4-2	TRBJ2-5	TRBD2	17	NA	ASSQGTGTSGRAGETQY
TRBV15	TRBJ2-4	NA	10	NA	ATSRDSGIQY
TRBV6-1	TRBJ1-5	TRBD1	17	NA	ASSEDRLDRGLSNQPQH
TRBV2	TRBJ2-7	NA	14	NA	ASSETVRTDAYEQY
TRBV4-1	TRBJ1-2	NA	13	NA	ATNLELRVLGGYT
TRBV18	TRBJ2-1	TRBD2	14	NA	ASSPPGLATYNEQF
TRBV18	TRBJ2-2	NA	14	NA	ASSPKQGHNTGELF
TRBV28	TRBJ1-2	TRBD1	12	NA	ASQSGTGGDGYT
TRBV2	TRBJ2-1	NA	12	NA	ASSGSSSYNEQF
TRBV5-1	TRBJ1-6	TRBD1	11	NA	ASSSGQGSPLH
TRBV27	TRBJ2-7	TRBD2	14	NA	ASSSLAGLAVYEQY
TRBV6-1	TRBJ2-7	NA	14	few	ASSEDVGRGSYEQY
TRBV2	TRBJ2-1	NA	13	NA	ASTLGDSSYNEQF